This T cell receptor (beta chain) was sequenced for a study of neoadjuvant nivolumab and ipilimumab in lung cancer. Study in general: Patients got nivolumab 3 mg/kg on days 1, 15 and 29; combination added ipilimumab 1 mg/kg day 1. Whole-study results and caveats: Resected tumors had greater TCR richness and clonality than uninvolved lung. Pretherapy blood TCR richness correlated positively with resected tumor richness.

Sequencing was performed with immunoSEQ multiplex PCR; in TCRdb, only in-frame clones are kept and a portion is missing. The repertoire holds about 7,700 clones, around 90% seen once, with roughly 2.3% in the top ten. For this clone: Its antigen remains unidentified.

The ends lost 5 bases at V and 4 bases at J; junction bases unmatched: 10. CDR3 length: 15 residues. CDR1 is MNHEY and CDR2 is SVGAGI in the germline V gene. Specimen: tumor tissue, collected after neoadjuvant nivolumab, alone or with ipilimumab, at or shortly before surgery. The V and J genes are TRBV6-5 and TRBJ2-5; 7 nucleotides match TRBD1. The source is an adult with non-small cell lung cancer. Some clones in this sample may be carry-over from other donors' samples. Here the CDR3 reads CASSRTGVLGETQYF. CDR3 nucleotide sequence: TGTGCCAGCAGTAGAACAGGGGTACTTGGAGAGACCCAGTACTTC.